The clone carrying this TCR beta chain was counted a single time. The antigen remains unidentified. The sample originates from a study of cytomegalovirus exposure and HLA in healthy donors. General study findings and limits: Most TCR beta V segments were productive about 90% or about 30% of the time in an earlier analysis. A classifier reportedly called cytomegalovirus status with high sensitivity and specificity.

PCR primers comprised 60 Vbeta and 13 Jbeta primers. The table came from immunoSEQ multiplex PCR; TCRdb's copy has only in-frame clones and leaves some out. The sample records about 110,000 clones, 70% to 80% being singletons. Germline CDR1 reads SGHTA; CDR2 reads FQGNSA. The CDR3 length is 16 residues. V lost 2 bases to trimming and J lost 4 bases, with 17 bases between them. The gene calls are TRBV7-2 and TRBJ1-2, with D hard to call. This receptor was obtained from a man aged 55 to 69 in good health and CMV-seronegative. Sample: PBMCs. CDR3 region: CASSLISGGSGYGYTF. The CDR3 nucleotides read TGTGCCAGCAGCTTAATCTCTGGAGGGTCGGGCTATGGCTACACCTTC. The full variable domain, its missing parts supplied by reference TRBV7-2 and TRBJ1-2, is GAGVSQSPSNKVTEKGKDVELRCDPISGHTALYWYRQSLGQGLEFLIYFQGNSAPDKSGLPSDRFSAERTGGSVSTLTIQRTQQEDSAVYLCASSLISGGSGYGYTFGSGTRLTVV.